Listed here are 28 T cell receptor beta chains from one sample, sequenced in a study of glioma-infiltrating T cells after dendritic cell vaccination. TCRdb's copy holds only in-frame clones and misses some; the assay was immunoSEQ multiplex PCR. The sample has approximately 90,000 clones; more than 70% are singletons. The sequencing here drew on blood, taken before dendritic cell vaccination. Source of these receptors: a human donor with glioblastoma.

In DNA form, the CDR3 reads TGTGCCAGCAGCTTAGTGAGCTACTCTGGAAACACCATATATTTT. This gives the protein CASSLVSYSGNTIYF. The J gene is TRBJ1-3, the V gene TRBV11-2; D remains unclear. The germline gives CDR1 SGHAT, CDR2 FQNNGV. CDR3 length equals 15 residues. Trimming left V 1 base short and J 0 bases short, with 7 bases between.

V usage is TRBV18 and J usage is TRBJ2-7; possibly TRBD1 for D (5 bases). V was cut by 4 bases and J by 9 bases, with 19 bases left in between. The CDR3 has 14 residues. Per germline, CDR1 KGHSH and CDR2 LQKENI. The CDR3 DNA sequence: TGTGCCAGCTCACTTACCCAGGGCGAGCGAGGGCAGTACTTC. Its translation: CASSLTQGERGQYF.

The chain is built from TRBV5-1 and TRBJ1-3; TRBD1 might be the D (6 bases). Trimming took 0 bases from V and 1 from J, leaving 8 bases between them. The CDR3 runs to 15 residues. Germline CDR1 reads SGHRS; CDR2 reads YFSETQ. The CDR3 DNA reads TGCGCCAGCAGCTTGGAAGGACAGTCTGGAAACACCATATATTTT. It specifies CASSLEGQSGNTIYF.

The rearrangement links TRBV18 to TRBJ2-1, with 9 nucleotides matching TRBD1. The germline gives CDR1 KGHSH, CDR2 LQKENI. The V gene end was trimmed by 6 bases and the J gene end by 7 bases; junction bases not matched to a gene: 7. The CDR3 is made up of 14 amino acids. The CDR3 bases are TGTGCCAGCTCCGGGACAGGGTTTACAAATGAGCAGTTCTTC. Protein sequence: CASSGTGFTNEQFF.

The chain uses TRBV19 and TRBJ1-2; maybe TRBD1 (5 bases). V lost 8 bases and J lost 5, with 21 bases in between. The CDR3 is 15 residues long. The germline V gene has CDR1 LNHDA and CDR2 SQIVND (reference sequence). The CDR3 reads CASRPSDNKAYGYTF. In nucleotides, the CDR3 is TGTGCCAGTCGCCCATCGGACAATAAAGCTTATGGCTACACCTTC.

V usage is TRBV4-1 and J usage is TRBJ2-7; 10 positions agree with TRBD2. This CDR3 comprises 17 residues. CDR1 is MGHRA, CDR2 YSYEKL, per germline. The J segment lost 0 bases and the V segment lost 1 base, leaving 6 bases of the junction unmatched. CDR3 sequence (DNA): TGCGCCAGCAGCCAAGTAACTAGCGGGAAGGGCTCCTACGAGCAGTACTTC. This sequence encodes CASSQVTSGKGSYEQYF.

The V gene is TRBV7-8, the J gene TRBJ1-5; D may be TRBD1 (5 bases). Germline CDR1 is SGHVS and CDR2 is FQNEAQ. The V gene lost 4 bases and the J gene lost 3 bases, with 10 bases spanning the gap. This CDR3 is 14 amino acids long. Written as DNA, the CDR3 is TGTGCCAGCAGCTCGCAGGGCCACAATCAGCCCCAGCATTTT. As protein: CASSSQGHNQPQHF.

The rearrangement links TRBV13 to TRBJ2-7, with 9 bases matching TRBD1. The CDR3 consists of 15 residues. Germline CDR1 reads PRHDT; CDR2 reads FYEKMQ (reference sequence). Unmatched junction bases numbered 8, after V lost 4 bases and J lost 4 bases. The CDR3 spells CASSSPAGQGYEQYF. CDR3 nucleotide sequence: TGTGCCAGCAGCTCCCCAGCGGGACAGGGTTACGAGCAGTACTTC.

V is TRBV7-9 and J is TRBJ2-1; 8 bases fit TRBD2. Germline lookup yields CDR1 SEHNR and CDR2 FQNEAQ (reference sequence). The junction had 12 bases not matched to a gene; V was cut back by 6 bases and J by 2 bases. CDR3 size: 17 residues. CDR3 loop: CASRQLAGLPTYNEQFF. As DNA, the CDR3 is TGTGCCAGCAGACAGTTAGCGGGACTGCCCACCTACAATGAGCAGTTCTTC.

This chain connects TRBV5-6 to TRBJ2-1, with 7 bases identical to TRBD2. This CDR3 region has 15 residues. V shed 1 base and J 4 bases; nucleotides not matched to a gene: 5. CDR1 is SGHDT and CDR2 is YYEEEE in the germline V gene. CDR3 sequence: CASSLRLADYNEQFF. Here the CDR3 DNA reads TGTGCCAGCAGCTTGAGGCTAGCGGATTACAATGAGCAGTTCTTC.

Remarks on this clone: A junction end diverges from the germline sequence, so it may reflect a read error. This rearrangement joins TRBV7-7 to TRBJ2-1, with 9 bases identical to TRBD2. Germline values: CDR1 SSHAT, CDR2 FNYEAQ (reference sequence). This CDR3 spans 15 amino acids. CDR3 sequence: CASSSGLAIDNEQFF. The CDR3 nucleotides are TGTGCTAGCAGCTCCGGACTAGCGATAGACAATGAGCAGTTCTTC. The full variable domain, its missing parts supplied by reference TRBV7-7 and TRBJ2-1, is GAGVSQSPRYKVTKRGQDVTLRCDPISSHATLYWYQQALGQGPEFLTYFNYEAQPDKSGLPSDRFSAERPEGSISTLTIQRTEQRDSAMYRCASSSGLAIDNEQFFGPGTRLTVL.

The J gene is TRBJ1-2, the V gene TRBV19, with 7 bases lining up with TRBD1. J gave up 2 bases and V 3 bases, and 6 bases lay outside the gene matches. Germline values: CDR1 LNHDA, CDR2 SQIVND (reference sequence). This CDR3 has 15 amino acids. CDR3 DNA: TGTGCCAGTAGTATTCACCAACAGGGGAACTATGGCTACACCTTC. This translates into CASSIHQQGNYGYTF.

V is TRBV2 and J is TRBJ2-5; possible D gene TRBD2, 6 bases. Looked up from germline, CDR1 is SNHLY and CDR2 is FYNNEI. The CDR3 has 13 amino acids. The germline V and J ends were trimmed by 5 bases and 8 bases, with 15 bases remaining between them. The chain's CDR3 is CASSPAELATQYF. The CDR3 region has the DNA TGTGCCAGCAGTCCGGCAGAACTAGCAACCCAGTACTTC.

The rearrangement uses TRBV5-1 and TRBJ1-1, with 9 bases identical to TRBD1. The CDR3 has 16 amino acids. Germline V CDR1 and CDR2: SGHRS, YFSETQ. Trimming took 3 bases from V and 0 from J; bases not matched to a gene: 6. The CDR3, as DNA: TGCGCCAGCAGCTCCGGACAGGGGATTATGAACACTGAAGCTTTCTTT. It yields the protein CASSSGQGIMNTEAFF.

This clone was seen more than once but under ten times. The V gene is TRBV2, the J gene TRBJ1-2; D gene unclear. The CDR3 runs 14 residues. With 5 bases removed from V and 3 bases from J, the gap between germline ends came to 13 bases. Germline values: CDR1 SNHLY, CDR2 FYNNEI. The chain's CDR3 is CASSSWYLHYGYTF. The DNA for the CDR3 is TGTGCCAGCAGTTCTTGGTACTTGCACTATGGCTACACCTTC. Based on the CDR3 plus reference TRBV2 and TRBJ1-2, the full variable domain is EPEVTQTPSHQVTQMGQEVILRCVPISNHLYFYWYRQILGQKVEFLVSFYNNEISEKSEIFDDQFSVERPDGSNFTLKIRSTKLEDSAMYFCASSSWYLHYGYTFGSGTRLTVV.

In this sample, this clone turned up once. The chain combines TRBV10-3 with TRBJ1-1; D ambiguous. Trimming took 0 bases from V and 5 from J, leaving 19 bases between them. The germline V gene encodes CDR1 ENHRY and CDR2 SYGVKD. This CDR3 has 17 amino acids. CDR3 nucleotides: TGTGCCATCAGTGAGTCGACTCGGGAGGGTTGGGGAACTGAAGCTTTCTTT. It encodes CAISESTREGWGTEAFF.

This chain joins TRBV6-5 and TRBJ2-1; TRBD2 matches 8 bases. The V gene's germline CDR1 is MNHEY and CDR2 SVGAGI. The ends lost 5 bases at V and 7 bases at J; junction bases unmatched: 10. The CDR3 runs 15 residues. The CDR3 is CASSPGQGGRNEQFF. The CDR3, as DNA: TGTGCCAGCAGTCCGGGGCAAGGCGGGAGGAATGAGCAGTTCTTC.

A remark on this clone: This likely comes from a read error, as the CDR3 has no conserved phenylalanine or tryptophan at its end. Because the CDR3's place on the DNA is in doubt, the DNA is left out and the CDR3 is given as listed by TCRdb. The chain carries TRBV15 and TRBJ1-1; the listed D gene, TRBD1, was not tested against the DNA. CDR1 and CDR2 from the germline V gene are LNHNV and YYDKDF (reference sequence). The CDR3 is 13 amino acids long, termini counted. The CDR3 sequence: CATSRDQDSRSFV.

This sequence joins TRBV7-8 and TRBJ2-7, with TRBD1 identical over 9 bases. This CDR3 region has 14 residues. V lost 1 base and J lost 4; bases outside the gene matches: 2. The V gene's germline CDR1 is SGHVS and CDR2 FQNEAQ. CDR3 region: CASSLVGQGYEQYF. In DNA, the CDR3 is TGTGCCAGCAGCTTAGTCGGACAGGGGTACGAGCAGTACTTC.

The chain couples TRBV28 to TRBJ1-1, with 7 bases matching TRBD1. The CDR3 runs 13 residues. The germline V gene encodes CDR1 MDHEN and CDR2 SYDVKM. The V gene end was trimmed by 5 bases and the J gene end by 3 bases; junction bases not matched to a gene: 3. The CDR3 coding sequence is TGTGCCAGCAGTCTGGGACAGCACACTGAAGCTTTCTTT. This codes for CASSLGQHTEAFF.

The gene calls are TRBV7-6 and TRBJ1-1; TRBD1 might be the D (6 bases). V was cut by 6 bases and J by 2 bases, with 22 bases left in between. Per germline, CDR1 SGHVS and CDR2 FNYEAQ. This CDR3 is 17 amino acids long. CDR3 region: CASSHLVGAQANTEAFF. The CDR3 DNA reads TGTGCCAGCAGTCACCTCGTGGGGGCGCAGGCTAACACTGAAGCTTTCTTT.

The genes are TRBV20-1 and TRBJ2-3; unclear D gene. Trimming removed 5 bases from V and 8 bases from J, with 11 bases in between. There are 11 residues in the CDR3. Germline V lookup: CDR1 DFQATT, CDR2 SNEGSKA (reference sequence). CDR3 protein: CSAPKERTQYF. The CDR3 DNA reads TGCAGTGCTCCCAAGGAGCGTACGCAGTATTTT.

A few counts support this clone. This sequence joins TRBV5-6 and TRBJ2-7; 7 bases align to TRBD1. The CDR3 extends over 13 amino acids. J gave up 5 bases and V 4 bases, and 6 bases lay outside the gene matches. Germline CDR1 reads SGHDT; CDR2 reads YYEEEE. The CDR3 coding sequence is TGTGCCAGCAGCACTGGACAGGACAACGAGCAGTACTTC. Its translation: CASSTGQDNEQYF.

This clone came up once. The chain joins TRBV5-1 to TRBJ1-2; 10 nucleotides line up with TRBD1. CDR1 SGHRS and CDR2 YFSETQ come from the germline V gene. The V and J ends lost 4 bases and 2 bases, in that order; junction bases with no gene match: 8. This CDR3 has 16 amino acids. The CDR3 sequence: CASSPGQGSTNYGYTF. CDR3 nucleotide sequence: TGCGCCAGCAGCCCGGGACAGGGGTCCACCAACTATGGCTACACCTTC.

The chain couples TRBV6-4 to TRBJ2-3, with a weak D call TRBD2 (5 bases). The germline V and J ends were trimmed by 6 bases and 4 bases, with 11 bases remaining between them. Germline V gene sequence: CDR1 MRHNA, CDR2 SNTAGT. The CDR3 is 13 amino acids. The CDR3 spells CASREVGSDTQYF. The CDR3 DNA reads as TGTGCCAGCAGGGAGGTGGGGTCAGATACGCAGTATTTT.

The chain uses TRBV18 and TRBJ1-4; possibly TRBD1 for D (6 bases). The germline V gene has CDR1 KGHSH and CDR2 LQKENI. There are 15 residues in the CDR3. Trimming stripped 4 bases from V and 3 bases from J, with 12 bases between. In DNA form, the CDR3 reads TGTGCCAGCTCACGAAACAGGGACCCTAATGAAAAACTGTTTTTT. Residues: CASSRNRDPNEKLFF. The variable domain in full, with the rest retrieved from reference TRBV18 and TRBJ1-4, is NAGVMQNPRHLVRRRGQEARLRCSPMKGHSHVYWYRQLPEEGLKFMVYLQKENIIDESGMPKERFSAEFPKEGPSILRIQQVVRGDSAAYFCASSRNRDPNEKLFFGSGTQLSVL.

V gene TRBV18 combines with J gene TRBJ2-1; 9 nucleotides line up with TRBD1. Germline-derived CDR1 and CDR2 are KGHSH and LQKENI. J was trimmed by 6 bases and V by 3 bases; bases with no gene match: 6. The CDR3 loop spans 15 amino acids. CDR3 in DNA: TGTGCCAGCTCACCCACAGGGGGCCTCCTCAATGAGCAGTTCTTC. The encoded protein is CASSPTGGLLNEQFF.

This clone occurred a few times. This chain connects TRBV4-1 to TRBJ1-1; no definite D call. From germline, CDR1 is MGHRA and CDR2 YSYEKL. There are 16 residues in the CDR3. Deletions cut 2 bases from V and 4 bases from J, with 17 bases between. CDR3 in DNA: TGCGCCAGCAGCCAAACCCGGTCCCCCGGGAGCACTGAAGCTTTCTTT. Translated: CASSQTRSPGSTEAFF.